Below, 24 T cell receptor beta chains from the same sample are listed, as sequenced in a study of T cells expressing NK-cell markers. With the 5' RACE reads reprocessed, TCRdb shows one record per CDR3 protein and no DNA. The sample includes a few hundred thousand distinct CDR3 sequences. The sample consisted of blood T cells: a sorted CD56 or NKG2C T cell subset, CD4+ or CD8+ T cells, or bulk PBMC T cells (not recorded which). Receptors originate from a man aged 18-70 years in good health.

The chain recombines TRBV5-1 with TRBJ2-5; TCRdb proposes TRBD1, but this gene call is untestable without DNA. Germline V gene sequence: CDR1 SGHRS, CDR2 YFSETQ. The CDR3 runs 17 residues. CDR3 amino acids: CASSLAGGISYQETQYF.

The J gene is TRBJ2-3, the V gene TRBV21-1; TCRdb proposes TRBD2, but this gene call is untestable without DNA. TRBV21-1 is described as a pseudogene. The CDR3 has 16 amino acids. The CDR3 sequence: CASSKLAGGGTDTQYF.

The chain links TRBV12-3 or TRBV12-4 to TRBJ2-1; TCRdb's D call, TRBD1, is unchecked because there is no DNA. The CDR3 has 13 amino acids. CDR3 sequence: CASGLRGGGEQFF.

The chain employs TRBV20-1 and TRBJ2-2; TCRdb's D call, TRBD1, is unchecked because there is no DNA. Germline CDR1 and CDR2: DFQATT and SNEGSKA (reference sequence). The CDR3 length is 13 residues. CDR3 sequence: CSVPDREAGELFF.

The chain employs TRBV7-9 and TRBJ2-7; TCRdb calls TRBD1, which cannot be checked without DNA. The CDR3 loop spans 13 amino acids. The germline V gene has CDR1 SEHNR and CDR2 FQNEAQ (reference sequence). The CDR3 loop is CASSLFGPGEQYF. Variable domain in full (rest from reference TRBV7-9 and TRBJ2-7): DTGVSQNPRHKITKRGQNVTFRCDPISEHNRLYWYRQTLGQGPEFLTYFQNEAQLEKSRLLSDRFSAERPKGSFSTLEIQRTEQGDSAMYLCASSLFGPGEQYFGPGTRLTVT.

This rearrangement joins TRBV12-5 to TRBJ2-1; TCRdb selects TRBD1, and the lack of DNA leaves this call unchecked. From germline, CDR1 is LGHNT and CDR2 FRNRAP. CDR3 size: 14 residues. The CDR3 loop reads CASAHPDRNNEQFF.

This chain connects TRBV4-2 to TRBJ2-5; TCRdb names TRBD1, which stays unverified in the absence of DNA. Germline loops: CDR1 LGHNA, CDR2 YNFKEQ. CDR3 size: 15 residues. The CDR3 is CASSRGQVKEETQYF.

The CDR3 here is CRPTRGAVSYTF. The rearrangement uses TRBV20-1 and TRBJ1-2; no DNA is available, so the TRBD1 call from TCRdb remains unchecked. The V gene's germline CDR1 is DFQATT and CDR2 SNEGSKA (reference sequence). This CDR3 region has 12 residues.

The chain uses TRBV5-1 and TRBJ1-6. The germline CDR1 and CDR2 sequences are SGHRS and YFSETQ. The CDR3 is 16 residues long. CDR3 sequence reads: CASSLVGSGGNSPLHF. The variable domain in full, with the rest retrieved from reference TRBV5-1 and TRBJ1-6, is KAGVTQTPRYLIKTRGQQVTLSCSPISGHRSVSWYQQTPGQGLQFLFEYFSETQRNKGNFPGRFSGRQFSNSRSEMNVSTLELGDSALYLCASSLVGSGGNSPLHFGNGTRLTVT.

The chain has TRBV12-3 or TRBV12-4 and TRBJ2-2; TCRdb's assignment of TRBD2 cannot be checked, as there is no DNA. This CDR3 has 17 amino acids. The CDR3 reads CASSPYGRDWRSGELFF.

This CDR3 is CASSFSGTSGGALDTQYF. This chain connects TRBV6-5 to TRBJ2-3; TCRdb calls TRBD2, which cannot be checked without DNA. Germline CDR1 MNHEY, CDR2 SVGAGI. CDR3 length equals 18 residues.

The chain links TRBV15 to TRBJ1-5. The CDR3 covers 14 residues. Germline CDR1 LNHNV, CDR2 YYDKDF (reference sequence). The CDR3 sequence: CATSRANGNQPQHF.

This chain connects TRBV7-3 to TRBJ2-3; the TCRdb D gene call, TRBD1, has no DNA to confirm it. The germline CDR1 and CDR2 sequences are SGHTA and FQGTGA. The CDR3 is 15 amino acids. The CDR3 loop reads CASSLGARYTDTQYF.

The V call is TRBV7-2, the J call TRBJ1-4. Germline lookup yields CDR1 SGHTA and CDR2 FQGNSA. The CDR3 is made up of 14 amino acids. CDR3 sequence: CASSLAGQFEKLFF.

This chain connects TRBV20-1 to TRBJ1-5; TCRdb names TRBD1, which stays unverified in the absence of DNA. Germline values: CDR1 DFQATT, CDR2 SNEGSKA (reference sequence). The CDR3 contains 15 residues. CDR3 amino acids: CSARRGFGSNQPQHF.

V and J are TRBV11-2 and TRBJ2-2; checking the TCRdb D call of TRBD2 is not possible without DNA. Germline CDR1 and CDR2: SGHAT and FQNNGV. This CDR3 is built from 20 residues. The CDR3 sequence is CASSTERLAGGHSNTGELFF.

CDR3 protein: CASSDRGPAGETQYF. The V call is TRBV25-1, the J call TRBJ2-5; there is no DNA to check the TCRdb D call of TRBD1. The germline V gene has CDR1 MGHDK and CDR2 SYGVNS. This CDR3 has 15 residues.

V usage is TRBV20-1 and J usage is TRBJ1-3. Per germline, CDR1 DFQATT and CDR2 SNEGSKA (reference sequence). The CDR3 has 15 residues. CDR3 amino acids: CSARDRSEVGNTIYF.

The chain recombines TRBV6-4 with TRBJ2-2; TCRdb designates TRBD2, a call that cannot be tested without DNA. CDR3 length equals 14 residues. Germline-derived CDR1 and CDR2 are MRHNA and SNTAGT. The CDR3 region is CASSGGLDTGELFF.

V usage is TRBV6-1 and J usage is TRBJ2-3; there is no DNA to check the TCRdb D call of TRBD1. The CDR3 length is 14 residues. Germline V gene data show CDR1 as MNHNS and CDR2 as SASEGT. This CDR3 reads CASRTGQFTDTQYF.

This sequence joins TRBV5-5 and TRBJ1-1; the TRBD1 assignment by TCRdb is unverifiable without DNA. The length of the CDR3 is 17 residues. Germline V gene data show CDR1 as SGHKS and CDR2 as YYEKEE (reference sequence). The CDR3 sequence is CASSLGVPLRNSTEAFF.

The J gene is TRBJ2-3, the V gene TRBV6-1; TCRdb gives TRBD1 as the D gene, but with no DNA this cannot be confirmed. The length of the CDR3 is 15 residues. In germline, CDR1 is MNHNS, CDR2 SASEGT. The CDR3 spells CASRIRQGAADTQYF.

The chain combines TRBV28 with TRBJ1-4; absent DNA, TCRdb's TRBD1 call cannot be checked. This CDR3 comprises 15 residues. CDR1 MDHEN and CDR2 SYDVKM come from the germline V gene. The CDR3 loop is CASTGRSATNEKLFF.

The J gene is TRBJ2-2, the V gene TRBV5-6. Germline CDR1 and CDR2: SGHDT and YYEEEE. This CDR3 is built from 14 residues. The CDR3 is CASSTGANTGELFF.